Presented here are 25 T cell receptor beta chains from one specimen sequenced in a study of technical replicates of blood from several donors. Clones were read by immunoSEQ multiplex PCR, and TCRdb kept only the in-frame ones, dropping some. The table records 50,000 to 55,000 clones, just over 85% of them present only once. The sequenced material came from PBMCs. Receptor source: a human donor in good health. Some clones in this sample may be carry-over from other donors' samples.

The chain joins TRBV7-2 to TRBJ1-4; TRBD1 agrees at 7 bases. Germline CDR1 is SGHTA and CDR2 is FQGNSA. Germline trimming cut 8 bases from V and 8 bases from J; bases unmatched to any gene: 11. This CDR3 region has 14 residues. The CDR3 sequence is CASSRGDRGEKLFF. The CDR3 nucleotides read TGTGCCAGCTCCCGCGGGGACAGAGGCGAAAAACTGTTTTTT.

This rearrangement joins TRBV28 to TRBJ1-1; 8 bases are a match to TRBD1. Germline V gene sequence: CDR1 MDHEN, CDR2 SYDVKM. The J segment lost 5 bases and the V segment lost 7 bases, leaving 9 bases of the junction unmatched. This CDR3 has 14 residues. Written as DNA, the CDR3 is TGTGCCAGCATCCACGGACAGGGAAGGACTGAAGCTTTCTTT. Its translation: CASIHGQGRTEAFF.

CDR3 coding DNA: TGTGCCAGCAGCGTAGCCCCGTCAGCGCGGGCAGATACGCAGTATTTT. It specifies CASSVAPSARADTQYF. This chain links TRBV9 with TRBJ2-3; weak D call: TRBD2 (5 bases). Looked up from germline, CDR1 is SGDLS and CDR2 is YYNGEE. CDR3 length: 16 residues. V shed 0 bases and J shed 4 bases, with 15 bases lying between them. The complete variable domain, with remaining parts taken from reference TRBV9 and TRBJ2-3, reads DSGVTQTPKHLITATGQRVTLRCSPRSGDLSVYWYQQSLDQGLQFLIQYYNGEERAKGNILERFSAQQFPDLHSELNLSSLELGDSALYFCASSVAPSARADTQYFGPGTRLTVL.

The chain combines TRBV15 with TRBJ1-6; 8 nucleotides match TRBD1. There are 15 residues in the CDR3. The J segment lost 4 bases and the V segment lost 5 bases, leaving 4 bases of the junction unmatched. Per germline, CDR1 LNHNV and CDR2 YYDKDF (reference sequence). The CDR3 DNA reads TGTGCCACCAGCTCAGGGACAGGTTATAATTCACCCCTCCACTTT. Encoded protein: CATSSGTGYNSPLHF.

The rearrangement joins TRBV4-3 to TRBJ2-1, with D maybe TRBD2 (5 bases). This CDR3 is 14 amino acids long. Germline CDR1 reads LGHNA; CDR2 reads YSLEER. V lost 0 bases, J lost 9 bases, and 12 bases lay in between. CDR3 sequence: CASSQETLEGEQFF. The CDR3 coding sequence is TGCGCCAGCAGCCAAGAAACTCTAGAGGGTGAGCAGTTCTTC.

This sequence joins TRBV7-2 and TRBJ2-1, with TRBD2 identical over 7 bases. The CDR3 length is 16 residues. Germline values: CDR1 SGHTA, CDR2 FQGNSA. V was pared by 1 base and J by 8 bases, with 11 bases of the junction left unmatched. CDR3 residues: CASSLEALGLDYEQFF. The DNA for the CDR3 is TGTGCCAGCAGCTTAGAAGCCCTCGGACTAGACTATGAGCAGTTCTTC.

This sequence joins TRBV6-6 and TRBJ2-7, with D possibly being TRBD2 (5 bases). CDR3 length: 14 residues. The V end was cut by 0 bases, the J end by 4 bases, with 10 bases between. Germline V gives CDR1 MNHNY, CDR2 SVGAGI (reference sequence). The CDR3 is CASSYSWLAYEQYF. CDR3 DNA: TGTGCCAGCAGTTACTCGTGGCTAGCTTACGAGCAGTACTTC.

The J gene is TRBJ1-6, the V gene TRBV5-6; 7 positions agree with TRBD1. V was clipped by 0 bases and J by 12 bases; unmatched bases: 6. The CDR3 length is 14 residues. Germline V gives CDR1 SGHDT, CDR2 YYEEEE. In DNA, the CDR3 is TGTGCCAGCAGCTTGGGCGGGCAGGGGGTACCCCTCCACTTT. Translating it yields CASSLGGQGVPLHF.

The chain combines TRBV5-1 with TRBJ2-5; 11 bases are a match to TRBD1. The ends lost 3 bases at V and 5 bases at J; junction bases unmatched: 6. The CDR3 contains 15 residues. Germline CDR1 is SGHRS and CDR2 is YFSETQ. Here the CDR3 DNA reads TGCGCCAGCAGCTCCGGACAGGGGGCGGGGGAGACCCAGTACTTC. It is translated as CASSSGQGAGETQYF.

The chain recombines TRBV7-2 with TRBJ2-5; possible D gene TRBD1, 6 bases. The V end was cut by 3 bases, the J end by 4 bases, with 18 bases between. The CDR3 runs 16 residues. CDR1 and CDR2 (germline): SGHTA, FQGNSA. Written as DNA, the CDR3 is TGTGCCAGCAGCTTGGGGTTTACAGGGTTGCGAGAGACCCAGTACTTC. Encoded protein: CASSLGFTGLRETQYF.

CDR3 bases: TGTGCCAGCAGTCTGGGACAGCGCTACTACGAGCAGTACTTC. It encodes CASSLGQRYYEQYF. The chain combines TRBV28 with TRBJ2-7, with 7 bases lining up with TRBD1. Germline assignment: CDR1 MDHEN and CDR2 SYDVKM. The length of the CDR3 is 14 residues. The junction had 7 bases not matched to a gene; V was cut back by 5 bases and J by 3 bases.

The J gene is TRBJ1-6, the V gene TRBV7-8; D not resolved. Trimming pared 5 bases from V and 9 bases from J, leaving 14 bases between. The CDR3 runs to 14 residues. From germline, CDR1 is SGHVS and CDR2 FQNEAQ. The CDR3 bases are TGTGCCAGCAGCACACCTCCCCTAGGTTCACCCCTCCACTTT. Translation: CASSTPPLGSPLHF.

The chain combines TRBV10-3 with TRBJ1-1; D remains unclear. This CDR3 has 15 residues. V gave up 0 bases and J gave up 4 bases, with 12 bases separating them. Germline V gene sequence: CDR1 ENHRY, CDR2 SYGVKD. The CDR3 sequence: CAISESGGRVTEAFF. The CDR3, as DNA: TGTGCCATCAGTGAGTCAGGCGGTCGGGTCACTGAAGCTTTCTTT.

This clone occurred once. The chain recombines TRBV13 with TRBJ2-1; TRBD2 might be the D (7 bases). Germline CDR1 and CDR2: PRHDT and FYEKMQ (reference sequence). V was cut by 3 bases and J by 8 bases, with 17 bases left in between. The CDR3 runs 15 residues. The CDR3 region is CASSFVWGGRYEQFF. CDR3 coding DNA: TGTGCCAGCAGCTTTGTGTGGGGGGGCCGCTATGAGCAGTTCTTC.

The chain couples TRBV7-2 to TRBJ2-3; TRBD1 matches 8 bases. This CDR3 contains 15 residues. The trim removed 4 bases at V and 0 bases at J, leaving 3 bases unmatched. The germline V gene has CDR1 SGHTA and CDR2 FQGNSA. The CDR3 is CASSSTGDSTDTQYF. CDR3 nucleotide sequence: TGTGCCAGCAGCTCGACAGGGGATAGCACAGATACGCAGTATTTT.

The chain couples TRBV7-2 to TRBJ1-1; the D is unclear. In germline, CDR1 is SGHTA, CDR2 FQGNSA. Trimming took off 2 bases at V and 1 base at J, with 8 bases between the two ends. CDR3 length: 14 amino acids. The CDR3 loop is CASSLLNRNTEAFF. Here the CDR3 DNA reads TGTGCCAGCAGCTTATTAAACAGGAACACTGAAGCTTTCTTT.

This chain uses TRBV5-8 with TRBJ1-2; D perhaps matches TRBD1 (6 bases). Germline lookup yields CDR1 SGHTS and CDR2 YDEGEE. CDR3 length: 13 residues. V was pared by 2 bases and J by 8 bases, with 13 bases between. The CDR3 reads CASSFQGTSGYTF. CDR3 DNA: TGTGCCAGCAGCTTTCAGGGGACCAGCGGCTACACCTTC.

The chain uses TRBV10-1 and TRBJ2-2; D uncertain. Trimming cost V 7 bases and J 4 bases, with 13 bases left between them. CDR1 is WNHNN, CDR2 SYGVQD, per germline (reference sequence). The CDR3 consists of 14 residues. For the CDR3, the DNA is TGCGCCAGCACATTCAACAACAGCACCGGGGAGCTGTTTTTT. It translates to CASTFNNSTGELFF.

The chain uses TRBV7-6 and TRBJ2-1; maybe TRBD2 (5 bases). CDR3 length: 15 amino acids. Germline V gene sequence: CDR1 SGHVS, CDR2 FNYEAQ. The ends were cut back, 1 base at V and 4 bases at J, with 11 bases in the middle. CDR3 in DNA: TGTGCCAGCAGCTTAGAGGCGGGTGGGTACAATGAGCAGTTCTTC. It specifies CASSLEAGGYNEQFF.

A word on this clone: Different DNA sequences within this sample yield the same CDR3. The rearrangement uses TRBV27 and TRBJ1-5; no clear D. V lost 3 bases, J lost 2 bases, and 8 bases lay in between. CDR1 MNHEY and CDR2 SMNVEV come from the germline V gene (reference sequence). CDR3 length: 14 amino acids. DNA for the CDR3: TGTGCCAGCAGTTTTCGGGAGGGCAATCAGCCCCAGCATTTT. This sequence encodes CASSFREGNQPQHF.

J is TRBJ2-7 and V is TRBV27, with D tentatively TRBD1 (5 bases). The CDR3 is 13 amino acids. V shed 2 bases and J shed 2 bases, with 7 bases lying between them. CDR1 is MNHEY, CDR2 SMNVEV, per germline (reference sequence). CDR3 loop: CASSLTTAYEQYF. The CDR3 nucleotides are TGTGCCAGCAGTTTAACGACAGCCTACGAGCAGTACTTC.

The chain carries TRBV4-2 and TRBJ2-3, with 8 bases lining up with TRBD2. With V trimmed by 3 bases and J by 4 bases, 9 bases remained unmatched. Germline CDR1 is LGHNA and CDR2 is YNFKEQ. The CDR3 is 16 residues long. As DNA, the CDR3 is TGTGCCAGCAGCCAGGGGGTCGGGGGGGTCCCAGATACGCAGTATTTT. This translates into CASSQGVGGVPDTQYF.

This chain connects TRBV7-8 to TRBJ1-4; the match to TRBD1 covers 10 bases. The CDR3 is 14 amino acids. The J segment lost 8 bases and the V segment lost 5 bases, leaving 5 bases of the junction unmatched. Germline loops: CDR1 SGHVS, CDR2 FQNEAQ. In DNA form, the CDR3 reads TGTGCCAGCAGCATGAGGGACAGGGGCGAAAAACTGTTTTTT. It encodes CASSMRDRGEKLFF.

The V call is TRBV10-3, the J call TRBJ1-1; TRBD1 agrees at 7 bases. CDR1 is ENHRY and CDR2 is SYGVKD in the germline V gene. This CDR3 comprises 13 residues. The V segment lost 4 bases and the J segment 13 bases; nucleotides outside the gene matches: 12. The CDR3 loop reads CAISARGGTEDFF. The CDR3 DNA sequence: TGTGCCATCAGTGCCCGGGGGGGGACAGAGGATTTCTTT.

The CDR3 DNA follows: TGTGCCAGCAGTCCACAGGCTCTACTCAACTATGGCTACACCTTC. Translation: CASSPQALLNYGYTF. The chain links TRBV2 to TRBJ1-2; possibly TRBD1 for D (5 bases). CDR3 length equals 15 residues. V lost 5 bases, J lost 2 bases, and 15 bases lay in between. Germline CDR1 is SNHLY and CDR2 is FYNNEI.